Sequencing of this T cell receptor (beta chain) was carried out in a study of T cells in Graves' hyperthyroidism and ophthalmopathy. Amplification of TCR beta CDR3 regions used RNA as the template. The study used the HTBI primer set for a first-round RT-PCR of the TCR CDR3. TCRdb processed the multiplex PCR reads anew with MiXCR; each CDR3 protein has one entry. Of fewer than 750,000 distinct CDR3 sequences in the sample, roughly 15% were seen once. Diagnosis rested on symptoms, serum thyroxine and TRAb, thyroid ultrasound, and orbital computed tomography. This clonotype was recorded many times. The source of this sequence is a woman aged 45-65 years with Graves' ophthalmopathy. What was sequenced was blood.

CDR3 DNA: TGTGCCAGCAGTTACAGCCCAACAGGGTTAACTGAAGCTTTCTTT. Its protein product is CASSYSPTGLTEAFF. J is TRBJ1-1 and V is TRBV6-5; D may be TRBD1 (6 bases). V dropped 2 bases and J dropped 5 bases, with 15 bases sitting between them. Germline V CDR1 and CDR2: MNHEY, SVGAGI. This CDR3 contains 15 residues.